Included here is one TCR beta chain sequence, with context. This clonotype turned up a few times. Its target antigen remains unknown. No base quality information exists; no much larger clone differs at one position. Sequenced using an Illumina NovaSeq 6000. Using 5'RACE with constant-segment primers, TCRalpha and TCRbeta cDNA libraries were constructed, with sample barcodes and unique molecular identifiers added in the process. Trizol reagent was used to extract RNA from every sample. Library amplification was performed in two PCR steps, and a second sample barcode and Illumina TruSeq adapters were introduced in the second step. Sequencing of the libraries was done on an Illumina NovaSeq, producing 2 x 150 bp paired-end reads. Per the original workflow: Reads were demultiplexed and collapsed into UMI-guided consensus sequences with migec v1.2.7. Using mixcr v2.1.11, UMI consensuses were aligned to TRA and TRB V and J templates and then assembled into clonotypes. A clonotype was counted as expanded or contracted only if both edgeR and NoisET called the change significant, with noise models trained on biological replicates. For edgeR calls, a false discovery rate-adjusted p below 0.01 and a log2 fold-change threshold of 1 were applied. As an exploratory analysis of dynamics, PCA with hierarchical clustering was applied to max-normalized trajectories of the 1000 most abundant clonotypes. Each responding clone was given a CD4 or CD8 phenotype based on the CD4+ and CD8+ repertoires, which had been sequenced separately. TCRdb passed the public sequencing reads through fastp at Q25 and MiXCR, retaining productive beta sequences. CDR3 protein duplicates are merged, each entry listing the most common genes and DNA. These V and J calls originate from TCRdb's pipeline instead of the authors' own analysis. For this sample the table gives 430,000 or so distinct CDR3 sequences, of which 20% to 25% were detected only once. The ten largest clonotypes hold approximately 12% of the sample.

These data belong to a study of T-cell memory formation after mild COVID-19 (dated by TCRdb to the early 2020s). Study-level background: TCR sequence clusters from the two donors were largely donor specific. In two donors, T-cell clones that expanded and contracted after mild COVID-19 were tracked by sequencing TCRalpha and TCRbeta repertoires over time. The cohort comprised two young, previously healthy adult volunteers, one female and one male.

Ficoll-Paque density gradient centrifugation was the method used to isolate PBMCs. The germline V gene (reference sequence) yields SEHNR for CDR1 and FQNEAQ for CDR2. The CDR3, cysteine through phenylalanine, is 14 amino acids long. The read is trimmed to its CDR3 DNA, 42 bases read in frame from base 1. The junction carries 9 bases between V and J, which are trimmed by 3 bases and 1 base respectively. Summary of the overall study and its limitations: From day 15 to 85, contracting clones showed balanced CD4/CD8 phenotypes, whereas a second wave of clones that expanded from day 15 to 37 leaned towards CD4+. Contracting CD4+ clones were found mainly in CM and EM memory subsets, while CD8+ clones were enriched in EMRA. Some responding clones were detected in pre-infection memory, which suggested that pre-existing cross-reactive memory T cells had joined the SARS-CoV-2 response. Whether the second-wave clones peaking on day 37 were SARS-CoV-2 specific was not confirmed. The study included only a couple of mild cases, and larger cohorts that include severe cases with pre-infection samples were judged to be necessary.

Rearrangement joined TRBV7-9 to TRBJ1-1; a tentative D call is TRBD1 (6 bases match). This TCR was sampled from an adult woman who had mild COVID-19 (a few samples of this study predate the infection). The sample titles of this study are shuffled in the database, so cell type and time point are left out; the donor was told from shared clones. The material sequenced was PBMCs or a T cell subset sorted from them (not recorded which). At the DNA level, the sequence is TGTGCCAGCAGCTTTCAGGGGCCGAACACTGAAGCTTTCTTT. Its protein is CASSFQGPNTEAFF.